Described below is a single T cell receptor beta chain sequence and its context. Its antigen is undetermined. These data originate in a study of shared clonotypes between healthy human individuals. Genomic DNA of each subset was evenly split across several immunoSEQ plates. As processed by the authors: Junction-only immunoSEQ data arrived without quality scores, meaning filtering differed. Produced via immunoSEQ multiplex PCR; TCRdb's table is partial and in-frame only. D and trimming come from the DNA, and the V and J calls and clone size come from that table. The sample consists of 2 million to 2.5 million clones, around 93% of them appearing once. General study results and limits: Clonotypes shared by all four sorted-subset donors had higher generation probabilities than non-shared clonotypes. Few donors limited the genetic and exposure-history diversity represented.

The clonotype comes from a man between 18 and 29 years old in good health. Some clones in this sample may be carry-over from other donors' samples. The sequenced material came from naive CD4+ T cells from PBMCs. The subset is: CD45RA+ positively selected.

CDR3 in amino acids: CASSFTGVLGDTQYF. The CDR3 DNA is TGCGCCAGCAGCTTCACGGGAGTCTTGGGAGATACGCAGTATTTT. The chain carries TRBV5-1 and TRBJ2-3; D perhaps matches TRBD2 (6 bases). There are 15 residues in the CDR3. In germline, CDR1 is SGHRS, CDR2 YFSETQ. V lost 2 bases to trimming and J lost 5 bases, with 15 bases between them.